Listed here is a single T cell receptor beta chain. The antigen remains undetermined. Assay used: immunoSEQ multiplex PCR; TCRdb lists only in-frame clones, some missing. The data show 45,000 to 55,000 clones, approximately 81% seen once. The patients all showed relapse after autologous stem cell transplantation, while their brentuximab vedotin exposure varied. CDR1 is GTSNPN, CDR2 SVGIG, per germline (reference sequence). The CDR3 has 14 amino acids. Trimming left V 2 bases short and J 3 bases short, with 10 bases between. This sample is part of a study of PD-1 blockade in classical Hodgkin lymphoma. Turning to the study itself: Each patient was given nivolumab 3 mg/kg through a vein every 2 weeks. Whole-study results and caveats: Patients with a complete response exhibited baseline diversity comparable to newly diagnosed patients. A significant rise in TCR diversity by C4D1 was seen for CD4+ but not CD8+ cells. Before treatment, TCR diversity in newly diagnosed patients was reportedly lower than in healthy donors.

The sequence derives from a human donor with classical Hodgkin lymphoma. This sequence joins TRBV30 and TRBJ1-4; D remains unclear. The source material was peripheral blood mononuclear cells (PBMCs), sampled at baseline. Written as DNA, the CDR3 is TGTGCCTGGAGTTTTCAGAGTTCTAATGAAAAACTGTTTTTT. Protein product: CAWSFQSSNEKLFF.